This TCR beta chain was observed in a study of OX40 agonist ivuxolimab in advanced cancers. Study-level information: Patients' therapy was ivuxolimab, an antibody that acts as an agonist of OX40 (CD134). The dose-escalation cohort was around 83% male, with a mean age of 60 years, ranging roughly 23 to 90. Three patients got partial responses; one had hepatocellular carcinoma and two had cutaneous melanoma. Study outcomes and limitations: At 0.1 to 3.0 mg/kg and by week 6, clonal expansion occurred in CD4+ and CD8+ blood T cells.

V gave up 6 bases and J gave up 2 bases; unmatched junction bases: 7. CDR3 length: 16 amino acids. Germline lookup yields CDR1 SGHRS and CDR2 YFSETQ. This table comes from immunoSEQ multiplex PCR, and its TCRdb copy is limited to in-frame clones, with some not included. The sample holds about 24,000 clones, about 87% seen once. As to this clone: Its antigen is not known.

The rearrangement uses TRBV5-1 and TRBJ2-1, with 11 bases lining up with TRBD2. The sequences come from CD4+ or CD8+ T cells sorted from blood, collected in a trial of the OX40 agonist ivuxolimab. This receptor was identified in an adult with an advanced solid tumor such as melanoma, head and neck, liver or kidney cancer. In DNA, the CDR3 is TGCGCCAGCACCTTTTCACTAGCGGGGGCCTACAATGAGCAGTTCTTC. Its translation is CASTFSLAGAYNEQFF. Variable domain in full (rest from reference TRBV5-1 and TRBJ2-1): KAGVTQTPRYLIKTRGQQVTLSCSPISGHRSVSWYQQTPGQGLQFLFEYFSETQRNKGNFPGRFSGRQFSNSRSEMNVSTLELGDSALYLCASTFSLAGAYNEQFFGPGTRLTVL.